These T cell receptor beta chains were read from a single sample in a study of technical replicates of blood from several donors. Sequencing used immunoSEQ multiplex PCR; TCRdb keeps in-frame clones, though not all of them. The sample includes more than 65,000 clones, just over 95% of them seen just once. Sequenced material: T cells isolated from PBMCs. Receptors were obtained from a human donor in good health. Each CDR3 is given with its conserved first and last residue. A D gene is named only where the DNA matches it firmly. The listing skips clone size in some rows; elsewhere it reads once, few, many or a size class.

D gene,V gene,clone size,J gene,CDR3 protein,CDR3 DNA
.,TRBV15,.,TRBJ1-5,CATSRDQGGHQPQHF,TGTGCCACCAGCAGAGATCAGGGAGGGCATCAGCCCCAGCATTTT
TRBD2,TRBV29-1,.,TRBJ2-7,CSVTTSGSMYEQYF,TGCAGCGTAACGACTAGCGGGAGTATGTACGAGCAGTACTTC
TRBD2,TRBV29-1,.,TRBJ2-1,CSVKRGSSYNEQFF,TGCAGCGTAAAGCGGGGGAGCTCCTACAATGAGCAGTTCTTC
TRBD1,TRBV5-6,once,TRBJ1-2,CASSRWDRANYGYTF,TGTGCCAGCAGCCGATGGGACAGGGCAAACTATGGCTACACCTTC
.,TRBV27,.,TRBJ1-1,CASRLDWNTEAFF,TGTGCCAGCAGACTAGACTGGAACACTGAAGCTTTCTTT
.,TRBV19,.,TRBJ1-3,CASRVPAGNTIYF,TGTGCCAGCAGGGTTCCGGCCGGAAACACCATATATTTT
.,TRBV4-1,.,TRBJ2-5,CASSLKSVEETQYF,TGCGCCAGCAGCCTCAAGTCGGTGGAAGAGACCCAGTACTTC
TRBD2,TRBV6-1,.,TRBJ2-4,CASSRDYSIQYF,TGTGCCAGCAGTAGGGACTATTCCATTCAGTACTTC
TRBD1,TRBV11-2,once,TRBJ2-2,CASSLQGASTGELFF,TGTGCCAGCAGCTTACAGGGGGCTAGCACCGGGGAGCTGTTTTTT
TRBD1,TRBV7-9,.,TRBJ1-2,CASSSPRDRDGLLGYGYTF,TGTGCCAGCAGCTCACCCCGGGACAGGGATGGGCTACTAGGCTATGGCTACACCTTC
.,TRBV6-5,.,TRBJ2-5,CASRLTGEETQYF,TGTGCCAGCAGGCTTACGGGAGAAGAGACCCAGTACTTC
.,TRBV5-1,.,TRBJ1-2,CASSLEGRVISYTF,TGCGCCAGCAGCTTGGAGGGCAGGGTAATAAGCTACACCTTC
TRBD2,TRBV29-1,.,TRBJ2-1,CSGTSGRSNEQFF,TGCAGCGGGACTAGCGGGAGAAGTAATGAGCAGTTCTTC
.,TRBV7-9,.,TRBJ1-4,CASSLFGETNEKLFF,TGTGCCAGCAGTCTCTTCGGGGAAACTAATGAAAAACTGTTTTTT
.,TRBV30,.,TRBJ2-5,CAWSKDSQKTQYF,TGTGCCTGGAGTAAGGACAGTCAGAAGACCCAGTACTTC
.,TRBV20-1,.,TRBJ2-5,CSASHFETQYF,TGCAGTGCTAGCCACTTCGAGACCCAGTACTTC
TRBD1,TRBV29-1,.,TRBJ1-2,CSVGTGDSYGYTF,TGCAGCGTTGGGACAGGGGATAGCTATGGCTACACCTTC
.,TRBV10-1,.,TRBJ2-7,CASSPVQGEQYF,TGCGCCAGCAGTCCAGTACAGGGCGAGCAGTACTTC
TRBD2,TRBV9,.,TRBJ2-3,CASSVGAGVTDTQYF,TGTGCCAGCAGCGTAGGAGCGGGAGTTACAGATACGCAGTATTTT
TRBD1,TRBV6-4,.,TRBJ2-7,CASSVRDRGSYEQYF,TGTGCCAGCAGTGTCCGGGACAGGGGTTCCTACGAGCAGTACTTC
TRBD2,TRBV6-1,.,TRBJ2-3,CASSEALIAGADTQYF,TGTGCCAGCAGTGAAGCGCTGATAGCGGGAGCAGATACGCAGTATTTT
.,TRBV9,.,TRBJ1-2,CASSGEGSNYGYTF,TGTGCCAGCAGTGGGGAGGGTTCTAACTATGGCTACACCTTC
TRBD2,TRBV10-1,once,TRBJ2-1,CASSLLAGGYNEQFF,TGCGCCAGCAGTCTTCTAGCGGGAGGGTACAATGAGCAGTTCTTC
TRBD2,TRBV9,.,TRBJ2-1,CASSVLGLAANEQFF,TGTGCCAGCAGCGTACTGGGACTAGCGGCCAATGAGCAGTTCTTC
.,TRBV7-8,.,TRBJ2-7,CASRRRSGSHEQYF,TGTGCCAGCAGACGGAGGTCGGGGTCCCACGAGCAGTACTTC
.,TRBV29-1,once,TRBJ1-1,CSVERRTVNTEAFF,TGCAGCGTTGAAAGAAGGACAGTGAACACTGAAGCTTTCTTT
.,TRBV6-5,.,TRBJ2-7,CASSYSRYEQYF,TGTGCCAGCAGTTACTCCCGTTACGAGCAGTACTTC
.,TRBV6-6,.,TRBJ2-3,CASSKPREQNTDTQYF,TGTGCCAGCAGTAAACCCCGGGAACAGAACACAGATACGCAGTATTTT
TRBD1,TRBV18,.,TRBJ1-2,CASSPDRAYGYTF,TGTGCCAGCTCACCTGACAGGGCCTATGGCTACACCTTC
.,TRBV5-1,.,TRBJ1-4,CASSLGGMNEKLFF,TGCGCCAGCAGCTTGGGAGGGATGAATGAAAAACTGTTTTTT
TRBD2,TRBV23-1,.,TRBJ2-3,CASTRQRELPTDTQYF,TGCGCCAGCACCCGCCAGCGGGAGTTGCCCACAGATACGCAGTATTTT
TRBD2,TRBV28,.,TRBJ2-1,CASSFPLAGTYNEQFF,TGTGCCAGCAGTTTCCCTCTAGCGGGGACCTACAATGAGCAGTTCTTC
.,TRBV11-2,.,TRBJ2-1,CASRTLDTNNEQFF,TGTGCCAGCAGGACACTAGATACCAACAATGAGCAGTTCTTC
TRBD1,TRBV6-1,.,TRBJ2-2,CASREGGSGELFF,TGTGCCAGCAGAGAAGGGGGCTCCGGGGAGCTGTTTTTT
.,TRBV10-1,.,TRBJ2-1,CASRPIIHRNNEQFF,TGCGCCAGCAGGCCTATTATCCACAGGAACAATGAGCAGTTCTTC
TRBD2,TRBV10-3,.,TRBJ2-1,CASLKWEGNEQFF,TGTGCCTCATTAAAATGGGAGGGCAATGAGCAGTTCTTC
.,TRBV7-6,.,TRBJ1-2,CASSSGDTTYGYTF,TGTGCCAGCAGCTCAGGGGACACAACCTATGGCTACACCTTC
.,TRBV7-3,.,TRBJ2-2,CASSLVGVNTGELFF,TGTGCCAGCAGCTTAGTGGGAGTGAACACCGGGGAGCTGTTTTTT
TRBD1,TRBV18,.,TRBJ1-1,CASSAGQGNWDAFF,TGTGCCAGCTCAGCGGGACAGGGGAATTGGGACGCTTTCTTT